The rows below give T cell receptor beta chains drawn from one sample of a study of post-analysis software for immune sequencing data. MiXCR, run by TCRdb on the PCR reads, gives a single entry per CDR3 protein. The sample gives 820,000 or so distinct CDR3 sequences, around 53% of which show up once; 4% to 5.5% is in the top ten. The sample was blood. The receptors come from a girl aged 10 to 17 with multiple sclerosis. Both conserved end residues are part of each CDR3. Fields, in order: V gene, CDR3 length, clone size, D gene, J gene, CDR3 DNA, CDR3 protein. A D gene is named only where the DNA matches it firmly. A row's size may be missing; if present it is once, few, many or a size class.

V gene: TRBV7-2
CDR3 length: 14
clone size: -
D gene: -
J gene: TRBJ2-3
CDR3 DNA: TGTGCCAGCAGCGTTCAGGGTTCGGCAGATACGCAGTATTTT
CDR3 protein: CASSVQGSADTQYF

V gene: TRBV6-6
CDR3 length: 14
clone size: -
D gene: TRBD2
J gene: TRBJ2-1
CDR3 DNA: TGTGCCAGCGCGAGGACTAGCGGGCCCGATGAGCAGTTCTTC
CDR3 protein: CASARTSGPDEQFF

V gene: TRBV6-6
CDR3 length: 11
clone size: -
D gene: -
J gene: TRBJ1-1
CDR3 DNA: TGTGCCAGCTCAAGGGGGACCCAAGCTTTCTTT
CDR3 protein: CASSRGTQAFF

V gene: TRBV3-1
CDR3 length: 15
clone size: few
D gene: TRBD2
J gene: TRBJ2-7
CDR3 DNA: TGTGCCAGCTCCTCCACTAGCGGAGGAGTCTACGAGCAGTACTTC
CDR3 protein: CASSSTSGGVYEQYF

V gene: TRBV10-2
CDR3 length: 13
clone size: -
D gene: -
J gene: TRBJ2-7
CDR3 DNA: TGCGCCAGCACCACCCCGGGACGCTACGAGCAGTACTTC
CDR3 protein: CASTTPGRYEQYF

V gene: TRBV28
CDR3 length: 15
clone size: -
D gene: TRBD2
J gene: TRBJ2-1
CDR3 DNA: TGTGCCAGCAGTTCCTGGACTAGCAGAAGAGATGGGCAGTTCTTC
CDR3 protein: CASSSWTSRRDGQFF

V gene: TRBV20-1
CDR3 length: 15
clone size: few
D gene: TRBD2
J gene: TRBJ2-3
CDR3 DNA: TGCAGTGCTCCCGGGACTAGCGGTAGCACAGATACGCAGTATTTT
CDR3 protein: CSAPGTSGSTDTQYF

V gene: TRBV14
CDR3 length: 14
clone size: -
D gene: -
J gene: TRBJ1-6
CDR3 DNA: TGTGCCAGCAGCCAACGCAGGGCCAGTTCACCCCTCCACTTT
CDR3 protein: CASSQRRASSPLHF

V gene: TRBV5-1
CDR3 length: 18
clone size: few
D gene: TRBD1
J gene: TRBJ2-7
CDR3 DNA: TGCGCCAGCAGCTTGGCCTGGAAGGGGGACAGGGGGCAGGAGGAGCAGTACTTC
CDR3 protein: CASSLAWKGDRGQEEQYF

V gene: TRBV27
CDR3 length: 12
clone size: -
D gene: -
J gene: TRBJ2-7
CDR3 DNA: TGTGCCAGCAGGGGTCTTGACCCCGAGCAGTACTTC
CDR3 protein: CASRGLDPEQYF

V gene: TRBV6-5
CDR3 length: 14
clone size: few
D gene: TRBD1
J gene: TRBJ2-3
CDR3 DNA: TGTGCCAGCAGTTACGACAGGGGCTCAGATACGCAGTATTTT
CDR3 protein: CASSYDRGSDTQYF

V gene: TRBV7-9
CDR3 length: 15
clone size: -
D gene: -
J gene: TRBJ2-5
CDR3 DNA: TGTGCCAGCAGCCGAAGGGGCGGCTACCAAGAGACCCAGTACTTC
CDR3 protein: CASSRRGGYQETQYF

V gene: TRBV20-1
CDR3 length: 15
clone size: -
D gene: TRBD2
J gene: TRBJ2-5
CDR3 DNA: TGCAGTGCTGCTGGACTAGCGGGACACCAAGAGGCCCAGTACTTC
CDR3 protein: CSAAGLAGHQEAQYF

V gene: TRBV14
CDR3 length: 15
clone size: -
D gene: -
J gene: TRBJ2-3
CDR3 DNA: TGTGCCAGCAGCCCCCGGGAACTTACCACAGATACGCAGTATTTT
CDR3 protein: CASSPRELTTDTQYF

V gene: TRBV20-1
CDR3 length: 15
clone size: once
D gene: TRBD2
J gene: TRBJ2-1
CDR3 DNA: TGCAGTGCTCTACTAGCGGGAGGGGTGGGTAATGAGCAGTTCTTC
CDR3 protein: CSALLAGGVGNEQFF

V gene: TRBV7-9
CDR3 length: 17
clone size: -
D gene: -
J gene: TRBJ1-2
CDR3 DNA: TGTGCCAGCAGCCCTAGTCGCGACCGGGGTGCGGACTATGGCTACACCTTC
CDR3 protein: CASSPSRDRGADYGYTF

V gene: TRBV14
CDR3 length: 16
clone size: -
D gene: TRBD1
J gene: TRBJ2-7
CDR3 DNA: TGTGCCAGCAGCCCCGAAAGGGGACAGGGGACCTACGAGCAGTACTTC
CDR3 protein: CASSPERGQGTYEQYF

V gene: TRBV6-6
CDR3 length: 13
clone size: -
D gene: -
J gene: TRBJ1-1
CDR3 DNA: TGTGCCAGCACCCCTTGGGAGGGAGCTGAAGCTTTCTTT
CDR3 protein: CASTPWEGAEAFF

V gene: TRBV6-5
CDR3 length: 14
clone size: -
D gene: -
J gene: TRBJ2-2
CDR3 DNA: TGTGCCAGCAGTTACAGGGACGACACCGGGGAGCTGTTTTTT
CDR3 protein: CASSYRDDTGELFF

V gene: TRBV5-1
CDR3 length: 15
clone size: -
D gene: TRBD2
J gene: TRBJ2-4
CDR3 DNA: TGCGCCAGCAGCTCAATGGGGACTAGCGGGACTTTCCAGTACTTC
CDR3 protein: CASSSMGTSGTFQYF

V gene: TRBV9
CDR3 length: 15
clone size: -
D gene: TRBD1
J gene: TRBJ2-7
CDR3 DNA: TGTGCCAGCAGCCCTGACCGGGGACAGCACTACGAGCAGTACTTC
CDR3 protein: CASSPDRGQHYEQYF

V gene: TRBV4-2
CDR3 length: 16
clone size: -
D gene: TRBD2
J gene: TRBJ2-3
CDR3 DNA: TGTGCCAGCAGCCAAGATGGATCGGGGGGAGTAGATACGCAGTATTTT
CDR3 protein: CASSQDGSGGVDTQYF

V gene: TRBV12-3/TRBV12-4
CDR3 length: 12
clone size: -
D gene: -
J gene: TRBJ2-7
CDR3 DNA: TGTGCCAGCCAGAAGGGGGTGCGAGAGCAGTACTTC
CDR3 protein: CASQKGVREQYF

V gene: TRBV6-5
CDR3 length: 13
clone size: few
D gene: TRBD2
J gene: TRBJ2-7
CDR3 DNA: TGTGCCAGCAGTCGCGGGAGAAACTACGAGCAGTACTTC
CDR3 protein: CASSRGRNYEQYF

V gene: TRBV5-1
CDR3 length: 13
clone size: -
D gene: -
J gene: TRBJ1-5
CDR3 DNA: TGCGCCAGCAGCTTGGATGGGGGGGCGGCCAAGCATTTT
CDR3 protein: CASSLDGGAAKHF

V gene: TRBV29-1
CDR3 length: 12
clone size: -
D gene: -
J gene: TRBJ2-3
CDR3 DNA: TGCAGCGGTGAGTTCGGCACAGATACGCAGTATTTT
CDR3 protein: CSGEFGTDTQYF

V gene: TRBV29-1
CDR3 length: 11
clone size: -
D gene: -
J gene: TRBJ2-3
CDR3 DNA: TGCAGCGTTGGGGGGGGGCCTACGCAGTATTTT
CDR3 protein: CSVGGGPTQYF

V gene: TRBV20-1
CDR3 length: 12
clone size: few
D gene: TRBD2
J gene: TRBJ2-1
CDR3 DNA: TGCAGTGCAGCACGGGGGGAGGGTGAGCAGTTCTTC
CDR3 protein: CSAARGEGEQFF

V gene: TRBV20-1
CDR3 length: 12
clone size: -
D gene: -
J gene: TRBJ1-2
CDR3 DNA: TGCAGTGCGAGTCGGGGGTACAATGGCTACACCTTC
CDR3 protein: CSASRGYNGYTF

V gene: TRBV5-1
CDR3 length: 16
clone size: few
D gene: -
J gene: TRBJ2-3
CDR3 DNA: TGCGCCAGCAGCTTGGCCGGAGACAGACCCACAGATACGCAGTATTTT
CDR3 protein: CASSLAGDRPTDTQYF

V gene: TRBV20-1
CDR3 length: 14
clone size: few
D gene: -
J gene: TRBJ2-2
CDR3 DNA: TGCAGTGCTAGTCGGCCATCGAACACCGGGGAGCTGTTTTTT
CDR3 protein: CSASRPSNTGELFF

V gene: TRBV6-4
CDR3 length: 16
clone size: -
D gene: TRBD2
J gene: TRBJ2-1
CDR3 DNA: TGTGCCAGCAGTGACTCGCGACTAGCGGGGGGAAGTGAGCAGTTCTTC
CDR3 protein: CASSDSRLAGGSEQFF

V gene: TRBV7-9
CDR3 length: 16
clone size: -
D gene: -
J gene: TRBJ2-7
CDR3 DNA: TGTGCCAGCACCCCGGCCAGCCACGGGCCCACCTACGAGCAGTACTTC
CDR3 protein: CASTPASHGPTYEQYF